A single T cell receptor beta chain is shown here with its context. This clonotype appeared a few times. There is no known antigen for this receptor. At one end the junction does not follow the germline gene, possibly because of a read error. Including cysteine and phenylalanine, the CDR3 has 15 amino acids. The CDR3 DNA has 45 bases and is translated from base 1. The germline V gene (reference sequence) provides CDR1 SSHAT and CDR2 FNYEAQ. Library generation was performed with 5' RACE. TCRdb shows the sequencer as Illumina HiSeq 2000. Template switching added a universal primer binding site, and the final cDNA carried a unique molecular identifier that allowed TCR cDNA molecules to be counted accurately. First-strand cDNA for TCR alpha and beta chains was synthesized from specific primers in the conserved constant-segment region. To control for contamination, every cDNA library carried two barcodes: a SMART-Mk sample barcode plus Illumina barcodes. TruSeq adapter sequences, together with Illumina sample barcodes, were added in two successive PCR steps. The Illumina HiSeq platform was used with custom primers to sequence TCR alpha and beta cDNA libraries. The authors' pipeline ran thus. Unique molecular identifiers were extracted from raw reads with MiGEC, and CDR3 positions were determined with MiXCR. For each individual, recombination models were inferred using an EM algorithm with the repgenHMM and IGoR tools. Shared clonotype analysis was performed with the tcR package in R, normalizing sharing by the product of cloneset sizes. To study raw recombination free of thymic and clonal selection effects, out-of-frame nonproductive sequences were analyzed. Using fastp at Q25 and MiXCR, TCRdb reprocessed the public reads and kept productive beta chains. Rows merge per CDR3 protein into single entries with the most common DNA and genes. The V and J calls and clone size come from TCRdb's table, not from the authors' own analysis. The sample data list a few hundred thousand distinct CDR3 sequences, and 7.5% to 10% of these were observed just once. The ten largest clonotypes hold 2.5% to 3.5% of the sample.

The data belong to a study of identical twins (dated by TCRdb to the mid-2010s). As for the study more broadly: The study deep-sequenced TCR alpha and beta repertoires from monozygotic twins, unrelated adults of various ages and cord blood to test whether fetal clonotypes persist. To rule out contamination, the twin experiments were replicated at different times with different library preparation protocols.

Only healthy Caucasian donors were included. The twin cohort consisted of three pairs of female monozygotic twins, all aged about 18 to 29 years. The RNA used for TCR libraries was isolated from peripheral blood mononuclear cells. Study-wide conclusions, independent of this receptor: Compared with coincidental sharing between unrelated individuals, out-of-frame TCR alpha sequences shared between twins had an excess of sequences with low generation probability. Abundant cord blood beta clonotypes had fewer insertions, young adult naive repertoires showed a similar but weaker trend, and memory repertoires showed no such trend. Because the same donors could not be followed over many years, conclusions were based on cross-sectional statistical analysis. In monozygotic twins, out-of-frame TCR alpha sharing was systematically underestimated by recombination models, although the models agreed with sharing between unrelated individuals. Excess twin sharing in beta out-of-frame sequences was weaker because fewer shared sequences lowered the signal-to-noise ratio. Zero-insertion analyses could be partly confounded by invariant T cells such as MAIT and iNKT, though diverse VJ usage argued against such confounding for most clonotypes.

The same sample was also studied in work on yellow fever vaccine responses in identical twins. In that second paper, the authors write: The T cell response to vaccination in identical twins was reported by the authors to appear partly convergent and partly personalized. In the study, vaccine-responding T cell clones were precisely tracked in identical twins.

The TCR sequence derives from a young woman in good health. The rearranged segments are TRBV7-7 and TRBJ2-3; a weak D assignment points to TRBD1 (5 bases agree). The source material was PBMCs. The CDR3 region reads CASSLGAGRKDTQYF. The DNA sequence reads TGTGCTAGCAGCTTAGGGGCAGGGCGTAAAGATACGCAGTATTTT.